Sequencing of this T cell receptor beta chain was carried out in a study of OX40 agonist ivuxolimab in advanced cancers. General study points: Which antigen the expanded peripheral T cells recognized is unknown. Clonal expansion by week 6 occurred in CD4+ and CD8+ blood T cells (at 0.1 to 3.0 mg/kg). CD8+ T cells (on average) carried more expanded clones than CD4+ T cells.

CDR3 length: 15 amino acids. Germline V CDR1 and CDR2: SGHKS, YYEKEE (reference sequence). Notes on this clone: The antigen is not known. Germline and junction disagree at one end, which may indicate a read error.

Clones were read by immunoSEQ multiplex PCR, and TCRdb kept only the in-frame ones, dropping some. Of about 82,000 clones in the sample, 85% are singletons; the top ten hold approximately 0.22%. The V and J genes are TRBV5-5 and TRBJ1-3; no definite D call. Source: CD4+ or CD8+ T cells sorted from blood, taken in a trial of the OX40 agonist ivuxolimab. This receptor was taken from an adult with an advanced solid tumor such as melanoma, head and neck, liver or kidney cancer. The DNA for the CDR3 is TGTGCCAGCAGCTTGGATGGAGGGCCTGGAATCACCATATATTTT. This encodes CASSLDGGPGITIYF.